This record covers a single TCR beta chain. Its specific antigen is unknown. Per-base quality was not reported, and no clone a single base away is much larger than it. The source of the sample is a study of blood T cell repertoires in COVID-19 (TCRdb year 2020). About the study as a whole: Samples covering the acute and convalescent phases of COVID-19 were provided by collaborators in the United States, Italy and Spain. The samples were drawn from two sources: the first 160 participants of the ongoing ImmuneRACE study, and approximately 1,300 subjects contributed by 6 global collaborators. The dataset comprised deeply sampled blood TCRbeta repertoires from subjects exposed to, actively infected with, or recovered from COVID-19. The material from the prospective study consisted of cDNA or gDNA derived from T cells, B-cell-depleted T cells, or PBMCs. Sample metadata almost always included a de-identified subject ID, COVID-19 status, age in years and sex. HLA class I and class II types, where available, came from metadata supplied by the sample provider rather than from assay-based typing. The repertoires were made available in a free public database intended to serve as a resource for research on the immune response to SARS-CoV-2.

TCRbeta CDR3 regions were amplified from genomic DNA using the immunoSEQ Assay, a bias-controlled multiplex PCR. In the paper's pipeline: Within the assay, amplification of reference gene primers was used to estimate how many nucleated cells each sample contained. To quantify the absolute abundance of each unique TCRbeta CDR3 rearrangement, sequence reads were collapsed and filtered. For each sample, productive Simpson clonality was calculated as the square root of Simpson's diversity index across productive rearrangements. TCRdb took over this immuneACCESS table, retaining in-frame rearrangements with V and J assigned. Such tables are incomplete; in checked studies, under half of the missing clones stem from an unresolved V gene, and the remainder is unexplained. V, J and clone size were drawn from that table, and D and trimming were deduced from the DNA. The sample contains about 67,000 clones, over 70% of them found a single time. Around 7.9% of the sample lies in the top ten.

The collaborating institutions used their own protocols to collect whole blood in K2EDTA tubes. For TCRbeta analysis, collaborator samples were shipped as frozen whole blood, as isolated PBMCs, or as DNA extracted from either sample type. Relative to germline, V is missing 5 bases and J is missing 8 bases, with 9 bases of the junction outside any gene match. The CDR3 goes from the cysteine to the phenylalanine over 14 residues. Only the CDR3 DNA stays, 42 bases, in frame from base 1. From a lookup of the germline V gene, CDR1 and CDR2 are MNHEY and SVGAGI. Points the paper makes about the study in general: The amount of clinical and demographic metadata varied by source and participant and was provided uncurated.

The sequence is built from TRBV6-5 and TRBJ2-1, with 7 bases in between that match TRBD1. The TCR sequence derives from a man over 45 with active COVID-19. Sequencing was carried out using peripheral blood. For the CDR3, the sequence is CASSPQTGVYEQFF. The nucleotide sequence reads as follows: TGTGCCAGCAGTCCTCAAACAGGGGTTTATGAGCAGTTCTTC.